Sequencing of this TCR beta chain was carried out in a study of cytomegalovirus exposure and HLA in healthy donors. Study-wide findings and caveats: A few chains tied to CMV proved CMV antigen-specific in vitro. Among TCR beta chains, those listed as cytomegalovirus-associated numbered about 160.

Note on this clone: The target antigen is unknown.

V was cut by 4 bases and J by 1 base, with 8 bases left in between. This CDR3 contains 13 residues. CDR1 and CDR2 from the germline V gene are SGHDT and YYEEEE. Sequenced by immunoSEQ multiplex PCR; TCRdb stores in-frame clones only, minus some. The data show about 120,000 clones, roughly 90% seen once. This chain uses TRBV5-6 with TRBJ1-1; D possibly corresponds to TRBD1 (5 bases). The sequenced sample consisted of PBMCs. The sequence came from a woman under 30 in good health and CMV-seropositive. This CDR3 is CASSPTENTEAFF. In nucleotides, the CDR3 is TGTGCCAGCAGCCCGACAGAGAACACTGAAGCTTTCTTT. The full variable domain, completed using reference TRBV5-6 and TRBJ1-1, is DAGVTQSPTHLIKTRGQQVTLRCSPKSGHDTVSWYQQALGQGPQFIFQYYEEEERQRGNFPDRFSGHQFPNYSSELNVNALLLGDSALYLCASSPTENTEAFFGQGTRLTVV.